The rows below give T cell receptor beta chains drawn from one sample of a study of T cell changes during pregnancy in multiple sclerosis. Data came from immunoSEQ multiplex PCR; TCRdb stores just in-frame clones and leaves some out. The sample comprises over 50,000 clones, nearly 90% of which are singletons, and more than 1.5% rests with the top ten. The source was peripheral blood, collected in the first trimester of pregnancy. The receptor set was obtained from a female donor with multiple sclerosis, enrolled in a pregnancy study. Each CDR3 is given with its conserved first and last residue. Fields, in order: J gene, V gene, CDR3 length, clone size, D gene, CDR3 DNA, CDR3 protein. A D gene is named only where the DNA matches it firmly. Some rows mark clone size as missing; the rest say once, few, many or name a class of expanded clone.

>TRBJ2-7|TRBV28|16|.|TRBD1
TGTGCCAGCAGTTCACCCAGGACAGGGCGCCGCTACGAGCAGTACTTC
CASSSPRTGRRYEQYF
>TRBJ1-5|TRBV30|14|.|.
TGTGCCTGGAGTGGAGACACGGGGGGAGGGGCCCAGCATTTT
CAWSGDTGGGAQHF
>TRBJ2-7|TRBV11-3|18|.|TRBD2
TGTGCCAGCAGCCCGGGACTAGATACTACATCCTTTCTTTACGAGCAGTACTTC
CASSPGLDTTSFLYEQYF
>TRBJ1-2|TRBV6-5|12|.|.
TGTGCCAGCAGGTCCGTCTCGGGGGGCTACACCTTC
CASRSVSGGYTF
>TRBJ1-1|TRBV18|15|.|TRBD1
TGTGCCAGCTCACCACCCCGGGACAGGGCGACTGAAGCTTTCTTT
CASSPPRDRATEAFF
>TRBJ2-1|TRBV6-5|12|.|.
TGTGCCAGCAGTTACGGGGCCAATGAGCAGTTCTTC
CASSYGANEQFF
>TRBJ2-7|TRBV4-1|14|.|.
TGCGCCAGCAGCCAAGCCCCGTTCTCCTACGAGCAGTACTTC
CASSQAPFSYEQYF
>TRBJ1-5|TRBV6-5|15|.|TRBD1
TGTGCCAGCAGCTCCGGGACAGGGGGCAATCAGCCCCAGCATTTT
CASSSGTGGNQPQHF
>TRBJ2-1|TRBV19|15|few|TRBD1
TGTGCCAGTAGTTATTCGACAGGGGGCCGGGATGAGCAGTTCTTC
CASSYSTGGRDEQFF
>TRBJ1-3|TRBV5-1|16|.|TRBD1
TGCGCCAGCAGCTTGGGTACAGGGGGAGCTGGAAACACCATATATTTT
CASSLGTGGAGNTIYF
>TRBJ2-7|TRBV6-1|15|once|.
TGTGCCAGCAGTGAAGACGGTGGTAGCGGATACGAGCAGTACTTC
CASSEDGGSGYEQYF
>TRBJ2-5|TRBV5-1|19|.|TRBD2
TGCGCCAGCAGCCCGCAGAGGGGGGTTCTAGCGGGAGAAAGTGAGACCCAGTACTTC
CASSPQRGVLAGESETQYF
>TRBJ1-1|TRBV25-1|14|.|.
TGTGCCAGCAGCGTTACAGGGATGAACACTGAAGCTTTCTTT
CASSVTGMNTEAFF
>TRBJ2-3|TRBV14|15|.|.
TGTGCCAGCAGCCAAACCGGGACTCCCACAGATACGCAGTATTTT
CASSQTGTPTDTQYF
>TRBJ1-1|TRBV5-5|15|.|.
TGTGCCAGCAGCTTGGTTCCGACAACGGTACAACGGGCTTTCTTT
CASSLVPTTVQRAFF
>TRBJ2-7|TRBV7-9|16|.|TRBD1
TGTGCCAGCAGCTCGAACGACAGGGGGATTTTCTACGAGCAGTACTTC
CASSSNDRGIFYEQYF
>TRBJ2-7|TRBV5-1|15|.|TRBD2
TGCGCCAGCAGCTTGTCTAGCGGGACCTTCTACGAGCAGTACTTC
CASSLSSGTFYEQYF
>TRBJ2-5|TRBV28|14|.|TRBD2
TGTGCCAGCAGTCCGCAGCGGGAGGGGGAGACCCAGTACTTC
CASSPQREGETQYF
>TRBJ2-5|TRBV30|12|.|.
TGTGCCTGGGACCGGGACCAAGAGACCCAGTACTTC
CAWDRDQETQYF
>TRBJ2-1|TRBV6-1|15|.|.
TGTGCCAGCAGTGTTCAATACCAGTCCATCAATGAGCAGTTCTTC
CASSVQYQSINEQFF